This TCR beta chain was found in a study of blood T cell repertoires in COVID-19. Study as a whole: Donors in the United States, Italy and Spain gave samples during acute or convalescent COVID-19. Sample material is recorded as cDNA or gDNA derived from T cells, B-cell-depleted T cells, or PBMCs.

In the authors' methods: The authors estimated nucleated cell counts from reference gene primer amplification. Clones were sequenced by immunoSEQ multiplex PCR, and TCRdb holds only the in-frame ones, with some missing. D and trimming were read from the DNA, whereas the V and J calls and clone size are those reported in that table. The table includes about 190,000 clones, about nine tenths detected once. Trimming cost V 5 bases and J 3 bases, with 16 bases left between them. Germline V CDR1 and CDR2: LNHDA, SQIVND (reference sequence). The CDR3 has 16 residues. Sample: peripheral blood. The receptor was isolated from a man between 65 and 80 years old with active or convalescent COVID-19. The chain recombines TRBV19 with TRBJ1-4; no clear D gene. Here the CDR3 reads CASSYPGLGANEKLFF. For the CDR3, the DNA is TGTGCCAGTAGTTACCCCGGCCTCGGGGCTAATGAAAAACTGTTTTTT.